The rows below give T cell receptor beta chains drawn from one sample of a study of blood T cells in healthy people across ages. TCRdb re-derived calls from the 5' RACE reads in MiXCR, one entry per CDR3 protein. The table has under 2 million distinct CDR3 sequences, about 31% seen once. Sequenced: blood. These receptor sequences come from a woman between 25 and 40 years old in good health. The CDR3 runs from the conserved cysteine through the conserved F or W. The D gene is left open where the match is weak. Not all rows give a size; the values are once, few, many and, for expanded clones, a class.

TRBV27	few	TRBD1	TRBJ2-1	CASSLIAGTGVPYNEQFF	TGTGCCAGCAGCCTTATAGCCGGGACAGGGGTTCCCTACAATGAGCAGTTCTTC
TRBV5-8	-	-	TRBJ2-5	CASSLLSSVETQYF	TGTGCCAGCAGCTTGCTTTCTTCGGTAGAGACCCAGTACTTC
TRBV12-3/TRBV12-4	-	-	TRBJ1-2	CASSSPAPRSGTGHDYGYTF	TGTGCCAGCAGTTCCCCTGCACCCAGATCGGGCACGGGTCATGACTATGGCTACACCTTC
TRBV9	-	-	TRBJ1-2	CASSGKGRNYGYTF	TGTGCCAGCAGCGGCAAGGGCAGGAACTATGGCTACACCTTC
TRBV20-1	many	-	TRBJ2-6	CSARAGAGANVLTF	TGCAGTGCTAGAGCAGGGGCTGGGGCCAACGTCCTGACTTTC
TRBV2	once	-	TRBJ1-1	CASRPGSGTEAFF	TGTGCCAGCAGACCCGGTTCTGGCACTGAAGCTTTCTTT
TRBV7-8	-	TRBD1	TRBJ2-7	CASSLSAGGGDEQYF	TGTGCCAGCAGCTTATCGGCAGGGGGCGGCGACGAGCAGTACTTC
TRBV6-1	-	TRBD1	TRBJ1-4	CASRDLQGANEKLFF	TGTGCCAGCAGGGACCTACAGGGGGCTAATGAAAAACTGTTTTTT
TRBV20-1	-	TRBD2	TRBJ2-1	CSARVFGLAGGHNEQFF	TGCAGTGCTAGAGTCTTCGGACTAGCGGGAGGACACAATGAGCAGTTCTTC
TRBV6-6	-	TRBD2	TRBJ2-2	CASTRLAGANTGELFF	TGTGCCAGCACCAGACTAGCGGGGGCGAACACCGGGGAGCTGTTTTTT
TRBV7-2	few	-	TRBJ2-7	CASSRTSGSISAHEQYF	-
TRBV7-3	few	-	TRBJ2-3	CASSLERPLSSTDTQYF	TGTGCCAGCAGCTTAGAGAGGCCGCTCTCTAGCACAGATACGCAGTATTTT
TRBV7-2	few	TRBD2	TRBJ2-1	CASSFGGSLNEQFF	TGTGCCAGCAGCTTTGGCGGGAGTTTAAATGAGCAGTTCTTC
TRBV28	-	TRBD2	TRBJ2-1	CASSLPHWREGYNEQFF	TGTGCCAGCAGTTTACCCCATTGGAGGGAGGGGTACAATGAGCAGTTCTTC
TRBV20-1	-	-	TRBJ2-1	CSARGTPPPEQFF	TGCAGTGCTAGGGGGACTCCTCCTCCCGAGCAGTTCTTC
TRBV29-1	few	-	TRBJ1-5	CSVAMRAGRDQPQHF	TGCAGCGTTGCTATGCGGGCAGGCAGGGATCAGCCCCAGCATTTT
TRBV4-1	few	-	TRBJ2-5	CASSHPASVIETQYF	TGCGCCAGCAGCCATCCAGCTAGCGTCATCGAGACCCAGTACTTC
TRBV20-1	-	-	TRBJ1-1	CSARDLNRKNTEAFF	TGCAGCGCTAGAGATCTAAACAGAAAGAACACTGAAGCTTTCTTT
TRBV5-1	many	-	TRBJ2-7	CASSLDQAYEQYF	TGCGCCAGCAGCTTGGACCAGGCCTACGAGCAGTACTTC
TRBV7-6	-	-	TRBJ1-4	CASSCPQDNEKLFF	TGTGCCAGCAGCTGTCCGCAGGATAATGAAAAACTGTTTTTT
TRBV7-3	many	-	TRBJ2-1	CASSPLPLASSYNEQFF	TGTGCCAGCAGCCCTTTGCCCTTAGCGAGCTCCTACAATGAGCAGTTCTTC
TRBV20-1	few	-	TRBJ1-1	CSAQENTEAFF	TGCAGTGCTCAGGAGAACACTGAAGCTTTCTTT
TRBV20-1	-	-	TRBJ2-3	CSAAQYPDTQYF	TGCAGTGCCGCCCAATACCCAGATACGCAGTATTTT
TRBV29-1	many	-	TRBJ2-3	CSVVGGRGPTDTQYF	TGCAGCGTTGTCGGCGGGCGGGGTCCCACAGATACGCAGTATTTT
TRBV5-5	-	-	TRBJ2-7	CASTLGRALSYEQYF	TGTGCCAGCACCTTGGGCAGGGCTCTCTCCTACGAGCAGTACTTC
TRBV9	-	-	TRBJ2-2	CASTPKASSTGELFF	TGTGCCAGCACCCCTAAGGCTTCCTCCACCGGGGAGCTGTTTTTT
TRBV11-2	-	-	TRBJ2-1	CASSFVSGSYNEQFF	TGTGCCAGCAGCTTCGTTAGCGGATCCTACAATGAGCAGTTCTTC
TRBV13	few	-	TRBJ2-1	CASRGDNEQFF	TGTGCCAGCAGAGGGGACAATGAGCAGTTCTTC
TRBV18	-	-	TRBJ2-3	CASSPFRSEDTQYF	TGTGCCAGCTCACCATTTCGCTCGGAGGATACGCAGTATTTT
TRBV20-1	-	TRBD2	TRBJ2-7	CSATSGTSGTYEQYF	TGCAGTGCTACCTCCGGGACTAGCGGGACCTACGAGCAGTACTTC
TRBV5-1	few	TRBD1	TRBJ1-2	CASSLNGQDYGYTF	TGCGCCAGCAGCCTGAATGGACAGGACTATGGCTACACCTTC
TRBV27	few	-	TRBJ1-2	CASSREGSPLAYGYTF	TGTGCCAGCAGCCGCGAGGGGTCCCCCCTGGCATATGGCTACACCTTC
TRBV12-3/TRBV12-4	few	-	TRBJ2-3	CASSARGADTQYF	TGTGCCAGCAGCGCACGAGGGGCAGATACGCAGTATTTT
TRBV6-5	few	TRBD2	TRBJ2-3	CASRLAGGGTQYF	TGTGCCAGCCGGCTAGCGGGAGGTGGGACGCAGTATTTT
TRBV20-1	-	-	TRBJ2-3	CSASAGTHYTQYF	TGCAGTGCTAGCGCCGGGACTCACTATACGCAGTATTTT
TRBV9	many	TRBD1	TRBJ2-7	CASSATGREQYF	TGTGCCAGCAGCGCGACAGGGCGCGAGCAGTACTTC
TRBV6-5	few	TRBD2	TRBJ2-1	CASSRGTSGLQFF	TGTGCCAGCAGCCGCGGGACTAGCGGGCTTCAGTTCTTC
TRBV20-1	-	TRBD2	TRBJ2-1	CSAISSGLYNEQFF	TGCAGTGCCATTTCTAGCGGGCTCTACAATGAGCAGTTCTTC
TRBV7-3	few	TRBD1	TRBJ1-1	CASSLKGTGGVDTEAFF	TGTGCCAGCAGCTTAAAGGGGACAGGGGGCGTTGACACTGAAGCTTTCTTT
TRBV2	-	TRBD2	TRBJ2-5	CASRDPGTSGGETQYF	TGTGCCAGCAGAGATCCCGGGACTAGCGGGGGTGAGACCCAGTACTTC
TRBV9	-	-	TRBJ1-1	CASMDPGTEAFF	TGTGCCAGCATGGACCCGGGGACTGAAGCTTTCTTT
TRBV7-9	-	TRBD1	TRBJ2-3	CASSSNPTGRTDTQYF	TGTGCCAGCAGTTCAAACCCGACAGGGAGAACAGATACGCAGTATTTT
TRBV13	-	-	TRBJ1-2	CASSLTLWTDAQNNYGYTF	TGTGCCAGCAGCTTAACCCTTTGGACCGACGCACAAAATAACTATGGCTACACCTTC
TRBV20-1	-	-	TRBJ2-1	CSASRASSYNEQFF	TGCAGTGCTTCTAGGGCTAGCTCCTACAATGAGCAGTTCTTC
TRBV20-1	-	TRBD1	TRBJ2-7	CSASNSASGGNSATYEQYF	TGCAGTGCTAGTAATAGTGCGTCAGGGGGCAATAGCGCAACCTACGAGCAGTACTTC
TRBV7-3	-	-	TRBJ2-2	CASSNRAMDTGELFF	TGTGCCAGCAGCAATCGAGCGATGGACACCGGGGAGCTGTTTTTT
TRBV20-1	few	-	TRBJ2-2	CSAPKEGWTGELFF	TGCAGTGCTCCGAAGGAGGGGTGGACCGGGGAGCTGTTTTTT
TRBV18	-	-	TRBJ2-7	CASSRDKSSYEQYF	TGTGCCAGCTCAAGGGACAAAAGCTCCTACGAGCAGTACTTC
TRBV9	-	TRBD2	TRBJ2-3	CASSVEGSAGATDTQYF	TGTGCCAGCAGCGTAGAAGGTTCAGCGGGGGCCACAGATACGCAGTATTTT
TRBV7-2	-	TRBD2	TRBJ2-1	CASSIWWTSGSYNEQFF	TGTGCCAGCAGCATTTGGTGGACTAGCGGGAGCTACAATGAGCAGTTCTTC
TRBV12-3/TRBV12-4	many	-	TRBJ2-7	CASSFGMGEQYF	TGTGCCAGCAGTTTCGGGATGGGCGAGCAGTACTTC
TRBV6-6	few	-	TRBJ1-2	CASTQKGGEGYTF	TGTGCCAGCACTCAGAAGGGGGGAGAGGGCTACACCTTC
TRBV29-1	few	-	TRBJ2-2	CSVGRGVGTGELFF	TGCAGCGTTGGGCGCGGGGTAGGGACCGGGGAGCTGTTTTTT
TRBV20-1	-	-	TRBJ2-2	CSARNYRGHTGELFF	TGCAGTGCTAGAAACTACCGGGGCCACACCGGGGAGCTGTTTTTT
TRBV12-3/TRBV12-4	few	-	TRBJ2-1	CASTDSLSYNEQFF	TGTGCCAGCACCGACTCGCTATCCTACAATGAGCAGTTCTTC
TRBV5-5	-	-	TRBJ2-7	CASSLLDGSYEQYF	TGTGCCAGCAGCTTGCTGGACGGTTCCTACGAGCAGTACTTC
TRBV7-2	-	TRBD2	TRBJ2-4	CASSFVVAGAQNIQYF	TGTGCCAGCAGCTTCGTGGTAGCGGGAGCTCAGAACATTCAGTACTTC
TRBV12-3/TRBV12-4	few	TRBD2	TRBJ2-5	CASSLNSALAGGETQYF	TGTGCCAGCAGTTTAAATTCGGCGCTAGCGGGGGGAGAGACCCAGTACTTC
TRBV5-5	few	TRBD2	TRBJ2-3	CASSYLRLADYTDTQYF	TGTGCCAGCAGCTACCTTAGACTAGCGGATTACACAGATACGCAGTATTTT